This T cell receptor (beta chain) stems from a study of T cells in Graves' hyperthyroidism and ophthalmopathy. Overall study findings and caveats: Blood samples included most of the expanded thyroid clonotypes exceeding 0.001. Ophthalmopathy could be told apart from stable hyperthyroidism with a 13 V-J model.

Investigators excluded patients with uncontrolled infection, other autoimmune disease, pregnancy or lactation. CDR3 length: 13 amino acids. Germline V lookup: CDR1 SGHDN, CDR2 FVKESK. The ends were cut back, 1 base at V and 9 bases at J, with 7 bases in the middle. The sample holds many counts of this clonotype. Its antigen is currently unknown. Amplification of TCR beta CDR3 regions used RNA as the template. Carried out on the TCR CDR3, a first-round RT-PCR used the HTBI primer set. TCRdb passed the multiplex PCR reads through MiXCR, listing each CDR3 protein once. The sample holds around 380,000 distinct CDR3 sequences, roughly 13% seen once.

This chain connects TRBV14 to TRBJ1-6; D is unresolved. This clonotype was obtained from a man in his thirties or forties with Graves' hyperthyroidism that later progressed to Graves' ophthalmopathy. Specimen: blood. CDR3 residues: CASSQVPTSPLHF. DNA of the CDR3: TGTGCCAGCAGCCAAGTGCCAACTTCACCCCTCCACTTT.